This T cell receptor beta chain was documented in a study of cytomegalovirus exposure and HLA in healthy donors (dated by TCRdb to between 2016 and 2019). For context, the study as a whole: An earlier analysis of about 560 of the donors reported 250 to 300 Gb of sequence data and 90 million to 120 million unique TCR beta sequences obtained from around 180 million T cells. Using immunosequencing, the study profiled T cell repertoires from about 610 subjects and related those repertoires to cytomegalovirus serostatus. HLA typing covered class I and class II loci at four-digit resolution. Roughly five DR-DQ haplotypes were handled as single units for association and clustering, since linkage in the cohort was strong. In the later analysis, no new phenotypic data were used to find candidate immune exposures; instead, reliance was placed on TCR beta sequences and their occurrence across donors. Of the roughly 410 genotyped donors, 70% to 90% were placed in the genetic ancestry cluster associated with self-reported Caucasian donors. Approximately 300 gigabases of sequencing data and 91 million or so unique TCR sequences made up an early release that covered nearly 650 HLA-typed donors. The study aimed to test whether signatures of past pathogen exposure could be identified by cataloging public T cell receptors. In an earlier analysis of more than 550 of the donors, high-throughput TCR beta sequencing was used to judge whether each TCR beta V gene segment behaved as functional or pseudogenic. Every repertoire in the discovery cohort had been generated on one and the same sequencing platform. Donor age, sex, ethnicity and CMV serostatus were compiled together with the repertoire data. In addition to the first cohort of 650 to 750 subjects, a separate validation cohort of 120 different subjects was used. The study combined high-throughput TCR immunosequencing, statistical association of individual TCRs with disease status, and machine learning to predict cytomegalovirus infection status. Typing coverage varied by locus: roughly 629-640 donors for A, B, C, DRB1 and DQB1; more than 500 for DQA1; approximately 610 for DPA1; approximately 450 for DPB1. Among 398 genotyped donors of the cohort, an average of approximately 240,000 unique TCR beta nucleotide sequences were sequenced per donor, about a sixth of them non-productive. To study patterns of TCR occurrence, a later analysis re-analyzed previously published TCR beta repertoires from 550 to 800 donors and added high-resolution HLA genotyping. A later genetic analysis used genome-wide SNP genotypes for 398 of the 666 donors, treating that subset as a discovery cohort. The full study reports these points: The authors suggested that the approach could potentially be generalized to other disease states and immunological phenotypes. A group of highly shared sequence variants was considered likely to be a technical artifact of the sequencing pipeline. In vitro tests confirmed that three of the cytomegalovirus-associated TCR beta chains recognize cytomegalovirus antigens. The classifier was reported to diagnose cytomegalovirus status with high specificity and sensitivity in both the original and validation cohorts. Across donors, most TCR sequences were observed very rarely, whereas some public TCRs were present in many individuals. A later analysis found that most CMV-associated TCR beta chains appeared HLA-restricted, with HLA associations seemingly driven largely by CMV exposure. This cohort had only TCR beta chains sequenced, and the lack of alpha or paired-chain data limited which features could be detected. A later genetic analysis reported fewer N-insertions in productive TCRs among donors in an Asian-associated ancestry cluster than the roughly 620-donor mean. A further reported finding was that TCR beta sequences accurately predicted the HLA-A and HLA-B alleles for most subjects in the first cohort. In a later analysis, 16,951 TCR beta sequences were associated with specific HLA alleles at a false discovery rate of 0.05. In an earlier analysis of over 550 of the donors, most TCR beta V segments were observed in productive rearrangements about 90% or about 30% of the time, broadly matching IMGT annotations. Because some donors lacked HLA typing at each locus, the association tests relied only on the typed subset. In a later analysis, HLA-associated TCR beta chains were found to be more clonally expanded and to have lower generation probabilities than equally common non-associated chains. Correlated functional status among segregating V segments might be attributable to linkage disequilibrium, but an unknown experimental factor could not be ruled out. Presence/absence analyses assumed roughly uniform sequencing depth across donors, an assumption that may not hold. Strong co-occurrence of HLA alleles, especially DR and DQ, made assigning TCR associations to individual alleles difficult. An association between a missense DCLRE1C variant and V-gene and J-gene trimming of TCR beta chains was found in a later genetic analysis and replicated in an independent cohort. In a later analysis, TCR association rates were found to vary across HLA loci, with the most associated TCRs seen for DRB1 alleles and the fewest for HLA-C alleles. A later analysis reported that several top co-occurrence clusters appeared linked to parvovirus B19, influenza, CMV and Epstein-Barr virus. The study gave a list of under 200 TCR beta chains associated with cytomegalovirus. For the cohort, immune exposure information was limited to CMV serostatus. Some IMGT-functional V segments, including TRBV6-2 and TRBV6-3, could not be told apart with the 87-base-pair reads, so those segments were excluded. Approximately 16 rarely observed V segments, including chromosome 9 orphons, were excluded from the earlier analysis of approximately 500 of the donors because counts were too low.

In total, just over 650 healthy bone marrow donors made up the cohort. All cohort members were sampled while nominally healthy, although unrecorded immune exposures were likely present. The donor tested CMV seronegative and was one of the 352 seronegative cohort members. A peripheral blood sample was collected from each donor, and TCR beta sequencing was performed on peripheral blood mononuclear cells. Genomic DNA extraction from the blood cell samples was performed with the Qiagen DNeasy Blood Extraction Kit. From a lookup of the germline V gene (reference sequence), CDR1 and CDR2 are MNHEY and SMNVEV. Spanning cysteine to phenylalanine, the CDR3 consists of 15 amino acids. Only CDR3 DNA is held: 45 bases, read in frame from base 1. V loses 6 bases, J loses 4 bases, and the germline ends lie 18 bases apart. Receptor libraries were prepared by the immunoSEQ multiplex PCR assay. The multiplex PCR relied on a mix of 60 forward primers for TCR Vbeta segments and 13 reverse primers for TCR Jbeta segments. Amplification of the CDR3 region of rearranged TCR beta genes was performed with a multiplex PCR assay on genomic DNA. The amplified TCR beta libraries were sequenced on the Illumina HiSeq System as 87-base-pair reads. Per the authors' processing: A later analysis tallied around 80 million unique TCR beta chains across the 550 to 850 repertoires, and approximately 11 million of those chains were shared by two or more donors. Raw reads were error-corrected and collapsed into unique sequences with a nearest-neighbor algorithm that merged closely related sequences to remove PCR and sequencing errors. V, D and J gene segments were assigned by aligning CDR3 sequences to IMGT reference sequences. Each retained sequence needed at least a six-nucleotide match to both a V gene segment and a J gene segment. Rearrangements were classified as productive when the CDR3 lacked stop codons and remained in frame with V and J, and all other rearrangements were classified as non-productive. CDR3 was defined by IMGT convention, running from the second conserved V-encoded cysteine to the conserved J-encoded phenylalanine. In an earlier analysis of around 540 of the donors, sequences lacking an unambiguous match to a single V gene segment were excluded. In an earlier analysis of approximately 590 of the donors, a V segment was called functional when productive rearrangements were above 56.7%, and segregating when the standard deviation between donors exceeded 5%. A statistical classification framework was built to diagnose cytomegalovirus status from the catalog of TCR beta chain sequences. In a later analysis, TCR nucleotide sequences were compared against IMGT/GENE-DB human TR gene sequences so that V and J genes could be assigned. Using the TCRdist pipeline, a later analysis assigned CDR3 sequences along with most-parsimonious VDJ recombination scenarios. A later analysis defined each TCR beta chain by its CDR3 amino acid sequence plus V-gene family, and excluded reads lacking a unique V-gene family. As a way to deal with suspected cross-contamination and a sequencing artifact, a later analysis dropped 450 to 600 nucleotide sequences that were highly shared and had low generation probability. A later analysis calculated a clonal expansion index for each public chain from normalized within-repertoire ranks of inferred template counts. A later analysis computed generation probabilities with a VDJ recombination model fitted to out-of-frame rearrangements, and checked the results against IGoR. Hypergeometric tests were used in a later analysis to score TCR-TCR, TCR-HLA and TCR-CMV co-occurrence, with a repertoire-size bias correction applied to the TCR pairs. False discovery rates were estimated in a later analysis by permuting HLA or CMV assignments 20 times. In a later analysis, co-occurring TCRs were grouped using DBSCAN, with TCRdist sequence similarity added in when clustering inside HLA-allele-positive subsets. Repertoires with fewer than 30,000 or more than 120,000 public chains, plus five repertoires with anomalous nucleotide sharing, were excluded from co-occurrence clustering. The source is immuneACCESS, and TCRdb retained only in-frame sequences with V and J called. Part of the clones is not carried over; for the studies checked, unresolved V genes explain less than half of this, and the remainder is unexplained. V and J calls and clone size are as listed in that table; D and trimming were resolved from the DNA. The sample includes under 130,000 clones, with around 61% observed a single time. The ten largest account for roughly 3.5% of the sample.

A note on this clone: Its antigen remains unidentified. No base quality information exists; no much larger clone differs at one position.

The sequenced material came from PBMCs. The rearrangement combines TRBV27 with TRBJ1-1; TRBD1 might be the D gene, on 6 matching bases. The sequence was collected from a woman between 50 and 59 years old in good health and CMV-seronegative. The nucleotides are TGTGCCAGCAGAAAACTAACTACAGGGCCCACTGAAGCTTTCTTT. It is translated as CASRKLTTGPTEAFF.